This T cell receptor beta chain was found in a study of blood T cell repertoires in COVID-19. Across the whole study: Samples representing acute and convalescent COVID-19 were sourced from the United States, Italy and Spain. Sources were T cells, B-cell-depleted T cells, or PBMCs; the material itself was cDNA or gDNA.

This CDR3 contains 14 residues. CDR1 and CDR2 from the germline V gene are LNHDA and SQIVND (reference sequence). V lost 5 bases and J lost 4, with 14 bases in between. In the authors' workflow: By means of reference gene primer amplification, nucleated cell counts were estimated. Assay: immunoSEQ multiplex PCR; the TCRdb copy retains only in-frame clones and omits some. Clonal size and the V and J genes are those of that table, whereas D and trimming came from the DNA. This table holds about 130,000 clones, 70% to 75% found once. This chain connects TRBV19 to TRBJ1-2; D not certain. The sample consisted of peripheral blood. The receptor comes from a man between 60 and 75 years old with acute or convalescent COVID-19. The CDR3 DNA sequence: TGTGCCAGTAGTCTCGGTACTCGCGGCTATGGCTACACCTTC. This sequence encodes CASSLGTRGYGYTF.